This TCR beta chain was recorded in a study of blood T cell repertoires in COVID-19. Study details: The United States, Italy and Spain were the sources of the acute and convalescent COVID-19 samples. From T cells, B-cell-depleted T cells, or PBMCs came the material, which was cDNA or gDNA.

CDR1 is LGHDT and CDR2 is YNNKEL in the germline V gene (reference sequence). The CDR3 is made up of 16 amino acids. Trimming removed 4 bases from V and 3 bases from J; junction bases left unmatched: 8. Profiled with immunoSEQ multiplex PCR; TCRdb holds only in-frame clones, not every one. The profile covers tens of thousands of clones, with around 88% appearing a single time and about 4.5% taken by the ten largest. The chain couples TRBV3-1 (or the pseudogene TRBV3-2) to TRBJ1-3, with TRBD1 matching 8 bases. This receptor was obtained from a man in his sixties with acute or convalescent COVID-19. The sequenced material came from peripheral blood. CDR3 sequence reads: CASSRRTGWGGNTIYF. In DNA form, the CDR3 reads TGTGCCAGCAGCCGGAGGACAGGGTGGGGTGGAAACACCATATATTTT.